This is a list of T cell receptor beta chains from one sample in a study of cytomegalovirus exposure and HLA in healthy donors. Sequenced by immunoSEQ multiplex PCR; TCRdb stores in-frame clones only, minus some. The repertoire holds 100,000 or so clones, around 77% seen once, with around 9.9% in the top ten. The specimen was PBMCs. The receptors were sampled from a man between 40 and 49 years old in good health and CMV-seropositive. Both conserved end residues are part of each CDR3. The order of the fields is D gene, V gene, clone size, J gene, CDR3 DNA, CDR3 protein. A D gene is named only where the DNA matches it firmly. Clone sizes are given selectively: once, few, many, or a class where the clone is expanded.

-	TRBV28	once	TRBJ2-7	TGTGCCAGCAGGTCAGGACAGAGCCCGACCTTCTACGAGCAGTACTTC	CASRSGQSPTFYEQYF
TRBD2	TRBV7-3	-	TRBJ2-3	TGTGCCAGCAGCCATCTAGCGGGGGATACAGATACGCAGTATTTT	CASSHLAGDTDTQYF
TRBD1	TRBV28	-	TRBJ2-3	TGTGCCAGCAGTCCCTCCGGGACAGGGGTAGATACGCAGTATTTT	CASSPSGTGVDTQYF
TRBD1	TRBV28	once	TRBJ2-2	TGTGCCAGCCGACCGGTCGGGGGACAGGGGTCCGGGGAGCTGTTTTTT	CASRPVGGQGSGELFF
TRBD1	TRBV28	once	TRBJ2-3	TGTGCCAGCACCCCACCTCTTGGCGGACAGGACACCACTAGCACAGATACGCAGTATTTT	CASTPPLGGQDTTSTDTQYF
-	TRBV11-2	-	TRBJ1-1	TGTGCCAGCAGCTTCGCAGGGCGGGGGAACACTGAAGCTTTCTTT	CASSFAGRGNTEAFF
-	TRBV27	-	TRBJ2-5	TGTGCCAGCAGTTTGGTTTCTAGTCGGAAAGAGACCCAGTACTTC	CASSLVSSRKETQYF
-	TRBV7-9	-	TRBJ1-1	TGTTCCAGCAGCGAATTTTTGGGGGGGGAGGTTTTGAACACTGAAGCTTTCTTT	CSSSEFLGGEVLNTEAFF
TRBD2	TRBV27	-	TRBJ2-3	TGTGCCAGCAGTTTAATAGCGGGGGGGTTCGCAGATACGCAGTATTTT	CASSLIAGGFADTQYF
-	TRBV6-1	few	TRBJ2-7	TGTGCCAGCAGTGAATGGACAGAATCCTACGAGCAGTACTTC	CASSEWTESYEQYF
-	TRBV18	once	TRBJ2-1	TGTGCCAGCTCACCAGGGGGGGCCCCGGAGGATGAGCAGTTCTTC	CASSPGGAPEDEQFF
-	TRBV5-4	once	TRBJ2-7	TGTGCCAGCAGCCTCCGTCGGGGTACTGGCTACGAGCAGTACTTC	CASSLRRGTGYEQYF
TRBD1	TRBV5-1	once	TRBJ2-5	TGCGCCAGCAGCTTACAGGGGCAAGCGACCCAGTACTTC	CASSLQGQATQYF
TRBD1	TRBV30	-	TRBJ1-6	TGTGCCTGGAGTGTGGGGACAGGCGGATTTTATAATTCACCCCTCCACTTT	CAWSVGTGGFYNSPLHF
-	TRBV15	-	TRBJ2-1	TGTGCCACCAGCAGAGATCGGCCAAGGGGCTTTTACAATGAGCAGTTCTTC	CATSRDRPRGFYNEQFF
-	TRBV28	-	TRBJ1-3	TGTGCCAGCAGTGATGGGAGGAGAAACACCATATATTTT	CASSDGRRNTIYF
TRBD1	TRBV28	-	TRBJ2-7	TGTGCCAGCAGTCATTCTGGGGGGGGACAGGGGGCTTACGAGCAGTACTTC	CASSHSGGGQGAYEQYF
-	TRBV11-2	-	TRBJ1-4	TGTGCCAGCAGCCTCCGGGGGGGAGATAATGAAAAACTGTTTTTT	CASSLRGGDNEKLFF
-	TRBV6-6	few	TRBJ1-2	TGTGCCAGCGGAGACAACTATGGCTACACCTTC	CASGDNYGYTF
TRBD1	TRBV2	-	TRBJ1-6	TGTGCCAGCAGTGAGGGGGGGACAGGGACCTCACCCCTCCACTTT	CASSEGGTGTSPLHF
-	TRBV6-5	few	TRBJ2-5	TGTGCCAGCAGCCGGACAGCCCAAGAGACCCAGTACTTC	CASSRTAQETQYF
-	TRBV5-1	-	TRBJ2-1	TGCGCCAGCAGCTTGGGTCCTAATTTAAGCGATGAGCAGTTCTTC	CASSLGPNLSDEQFF
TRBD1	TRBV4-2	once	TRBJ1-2	TGTGCCAGCAGCCAGGACAGGGGAATCGGTGGCTACACCTTC	CASSQDRGIGGYTF